The 30 T cell receptor beta chains below were found in one sample sequenced in a study of Tregs in tolerant kidney transplant recipients. Clones were read by immunoSEQ multiplex PCR, and TCRdb kept only the in-frame ones, dropping some. The sample includes 110,000 or so clones, 92% of them seen just once. Sequenced: CD4+ T cells from blood. The receptors stem from a human donor in good health.

The chain carries TRBV7-9 and TRBJ2-5, with D tentatively TRBD1 (6 bases). The CDR3 spans 14 residues. Germline V gene data show CDR1 as SEHNR and CDR2 as FQNEAQ (reference sequence). V was cut by 1 base and J by 4 bases, with 10 bases left in between. The CDR3 sequence is CASSLVDSRETQYF. The CDR3 DNA sequence: TGTGCCAGCAGCTTAGTGGACAGCAGAGAGACCCAGTACTTC.

The chain joins TRBV2 to TRBJ2-7; D is unresolved. Trimming cost V 8 bases and J 4 bases, with 6 bases left between them. Germline V CDR1 and CDR2: SNHLY, FYNNEI. The CDR3 runs 10 residues. The DNA for the CDR3 is TGTGCCAGCGCTCTTTACGAGCAGTACTTC. It is translated as CASALYEQYF.

The rearrangement joins TRBV4-1 to TRBJ2-7; 8 bases fit TRBD2. Germline CDR1 MGHRA, CDR2 YSYEKL. V shed 5 bases and J 4 bases; nucleotides not matched to a gene: 10. The CDR3 is made up of 15 amino acids. The CDR3: CASSYATSANYEQYF. The CDR3 DNA is TGCGCCAGCAGCTACGCGACTAGCGCAAATTACGAGCAGTACTTC.

V and J are TRBV19 and TRBJ2-4; D is perhaps TRBD1 (6 bases). This CDR3 is built from 16 residues. Trimming left V 9 bases short and J 5 bases short, with 23 bases between. CDR1 is LNHDA and CDR2 is SQIVND in the germline V gene (reference sequence). CDR3 DNA: TGTGCCAGCACTTCCTCGGGTTGGGGGCTCGAAAACATTCAGTACTTC. This encodes CASTSSGWGLENIQYF.

V gene TRBV27 combines with J gene TRBJ2-2; D is undetermined. Germline CDR1 is MNHEY and CDR2 is SMNVEV (reference sequence). Trimming pared 5 bases from V and 5 bases from J, leaving 12 bases between. The CDR3 consists of 14 residues. The CDR3 spells CASSRPKNTGELFF. CDR3 coding DNA: TGTGCCAGCAGTAGGCCTAAAAATACCGGGGAGCTGTTTTTT.

The genes are TRBV4-1 and TRBJ1-1, with 7 nucleotides matching TRBD1. This CDR3 comprises 15 residues. CDR1 is MGHRA and CDR2 is YSYEKL in the germline V gene. Germline trimming cut 6 bases from V and 1 base from J; bases unmatched to any gene: 8. CDR3 nucleotide sequence: TGCGCCAGCAGAACAGCCCGGGACAGGAACACTGAAGCTTTCTTT. Amino acids: CASRTARDRNTEAFF.

The V and J genes are TRBV5-1 and TRBJ2-7, with 9 bases that match TRBD2. There are 15 residues in the CDR3. V lost 0 bases and J lost 2; bases outside the gene matches: 3. Germline loops: CDR1 SGHRS, CDR2 YFSETQ. CDR3 sequence (DNA): TGCGCCAGCAGCTTGGAGGCTAGCGGGGCCTACGAGCAGTACTTC. Amino acids: CASSLEASGAYEQYF.

The V call is TRBV5-1, the J call TRBJ2-5; 10 bases map to TRBD2. The CDR3 covers 17 residues. Per the germline V gene, CDR1 is SGHRS and CDR2 is YFSETQ. The J segment lost 5 bases and the V segment lost 3 bases, leaving 13 bases of the junction unmatched. The CDR3 protein is CASSSESGRAPGETQYF. For the CDR3, the DNA is TGCGCCAGCAGCTCCGAGAGCGGGAGGGCCCCAGGGGAGACCCAGTACTTC.

The gene calls are TRBV5-1 and TRBJ1-1; TRBD1 might be the D (5 bases). This CDR3 region has 16 residues. Germline V gene sequence: CDR1 SGHRS, CDR2 YFSETQ. Trimming shortened V by 0 bases and J by 0 bases, and 12 bases separated the two germline ends. CDR3 sequence (DNA): TGCGCCAGCAGCTTGGGGGTGACAGTCATGAACACTGAAGCTTTCTTT. It encodes CASSLGVTVMNTEAFF. The full variable domain, rest sourced from reference TRBV5-1 and TRBJ1-1, is KAGVTQTPRYLIKTRGQQVTLSCSPISGHRSVSWYQQTPGQGLQFLFEYFSETQRNKGNFPGRFSGRQFSNSRSEMNVSTLELGDSALYLCASSLGVTVMNTEAFFGQGTRLTVV.

This chain uses TRBV18 with TRBJ1-1; 10 bases map to TRBD1. The germline gives CDR1 KGHSH, CDR2 LQKENI. The CDR3 is 17 amino acids. After removal of 1 base from V and 0 bases from J, the junction contained 5 bases not matched to a gene. Written as DNA, the CDR3 is TGTGCCAGCTCACCACTGACAGGGGGCCTTTTGAACACTGAAGCTTTCTTT. Residues: CASSPLTGGLLNTEAFF. Combining the CDR3 with reference TRBV18 and TRBJ1-1 gives the whole variable domain NAGVMQNPRHLVRRRGQEARLRCSPMKGHSHVYWYRQLPEEGLKFMVYLQKENIIDESGMPKERFSAEFPKEGPSILRIQQVVRGDSAAYFCASSPLTGGLLNTEAFFGQGTRLTVV.

The genes are TRBV23-1 and TRBJ1-3; D ambiguous. TRBV23-1 is designated an ORF whose function remains uncertain. Trimming shortened V by 2 bases and J by 1 base, and 18 bases separated the two germline ends. CDR3 length: 18 amino acids. CDR3 amino acids: CASSQPGLFRASGNTIYF. CDR3 coding DNA: TGCGCCAGCAGTCAACCGGGGTTGTTTAGGGCTTCTGGAAACACCATATATTTT.

This chain joins TRBV7-6 and TRBJ1-3; no firm D call. The germline CDR1 and CDR2 sequences are SGHVS and FNYEAQ. V was clipped by 1 base and J by 0 bases, with 7 bases between them. There are 15 residues in the CDR3. CDR3 sequence: CASSLGRSSGNTIYF. CDR3 DNA sequence: TGTGCCAGCAGCTTAGGGCGGTCCTCTGGAAACACCATATATTTT.

This chain connects TRBV6-1 to TRBJ1-2, with D possibly matching TRBD1 (6 bases). CDR3 length equals 15 residues. Trimming took off 5 bases at V and 6 bases at J, with 19 bases between the two ends. Per the germline V gene, CDR1 is MNHNS and CDR2 is SASEGT. The CDR3 sequence is CASSFGTSYRDGYTF. CDR3 nucleotide sequence: TGTGCCAGCAGTTTCGGGACATCCTACAGGGATGGCTACACCTTC.

This sequence joins TRBV14 and TRBJ1-1, with D maybe TRBD1 (5 bases). V was cut by 6 bases and J by 4 bases, with 12 bases left in between. The CDR3 has 13 residues. Germline assignment: CDR1 SGHDN and CDR2 FVKESK. The DNA for the CDR3 is TGTGCCAGCAGAGCCGCGGGGGGCACTGAAGCTTTCTTT. Translating gives CASRAAGGTEAFF.

V and J are TRBV11-2 and TRBJ2-7; D is perhaps TRBD2 (6 bases). Germline CDR1 reads SGHAT; CDR2 reads FQNNGV. The germline V and J ends were trimmed by 1 base and 0 bases, with 10 bases remaining between them. This CDR3 spans 15 amino acids. This CDR3 is CASSLVGGNSYEQYF. The CDR3 coding sequence is TGTGCCAGCAGCTTAGTGGGGGGAAACTCCTACGAGCAGTACTTC.

V gene TRBV19 combines with J gene TRBJ2-3, with D hard to call. The CDR3 loop spans 13 amino acids. Germline V gives CDR1 LNHDA, CDR2 SQIVND (reference sequence). Trimming took off 3 bases at V and 3 bases at J, with 7 bases between the two ends. The CDR3 loop reads CASSMGLTDTQYF. DNA for the CDR3: TGTGCCAGTAGTATGGGTCTAACAGATACGCAGTATTTT.

CDR3 in DNA: TGTGCCAGTAGTATAGATCTAACTAGTAGGGGGGAGCAGTTCTTC. It specifies CASSIDLTSRGEQFF. The chain is built from TRBV19 and TRBJ2-1; a weak D match, TRBD1 (6 bases). The length of the CDR3 is 15 residues. The germline CDR1 and CDR2 sequences are LNHDA and SQIVND (reference sequence). Trimming took off 0 bases at V and 10 bases at J, with 16 bases between the two ends. The whole variable domain, remainder taken from reference TRBV19 and TRBJ2-1, is DGGITQSPKYLFRKEGQNVTLSCEQNLNHDAMYWYRQDPGQGLRLIYYSQIVNDFQKGDIAEGYSVSREKKESFPLTVTSAQKNPTAFYLCASSIDLTSRGEQFFGPGTRLTVL.

The gene calls are TRBV15 and TRBJ2-7; D may correspond to TRBD1 or TRBD2 (5 bases each). The V end lost 0 bases, the J end lost 3 bases, and 12 bases lay between the germline ends. CDR3 length equals 15 residues. The germline CDR1 and CDR2 sequences are LNHNV and YYDKDF (reference sequence). The CDR3 bases are TGTGCCACCAGCAGAGATCGGGACCCCGGCTACGAGCAGTACTTC. Protein product: CATSRDRDPGYEQYF.

The V and J genes are TRBV7-9 and TRBJ2-7; TRBD1 is a possible D gene (5 bases). Trimming took 1 base from V and 7 from J, leaving 8 bases between them. In germline, CDR1 is SEHNR, CDR2 FQNEAQ (reference sequence). This CDR3 region has 12 residues. CDR3 bases: TGTGCCAGCAGCTTAGTCCAGGGAGAGCAGTACTTC. Protein product: CASSLVQGEQYF.

V gene TRBV7-9 combines with J gene TRBJ2-1, with 7 bases matching TRBD2. Germline V CDR1 and CDR2: SEHNR, FQNEAQ (reference sequence). The CDR3 totals 14 residues. V lost 11 bases and J lost 1; bases outside the gene matches: 8. The DNA for the CDR3 is TGTGCCGTGACGAAGCGGGATTCCTACAATGAGCAGTTCTTC. Encoded protein: CAVTKRDSYNEQFF.

J is TRBJ1-3 and V is TRBV9, with D maybe TRBD1 (5 bases). The germline gives CDR1 SGDLS, CDR2 YYNGEE. The CDR3 runs 16 residues. Between the trimmed V and J ends, which lost 0 bases and 0 bases, there was a span of 10 bases. CDR3 nucleotide sequence: TGTGCCAGCAGCGTAGGATGGGGGGGCTCTGGAAACACCATATATTTT. Translating it yields CASSVGWGGSGNTIYF.

This clone was seen just once. This chain joins TRBV7-8 and TRBJ1-2, with 8 bases matching TRBD1. CDR1 and CDR2 from the germline V gene are SGHVS and FQNEAQ. J lost 0 bases, V lost 6 bases, and 9 bases had no gene match. The CDR3 is made up of 16 amino acids. Here the CDR3 DNA reads TGTGCCAGCAGTTTCAGGGGGCAGCCGGCTAACTATGGCTACACCTTC. Translation: CASSFRGQPANYGYTF.

This chain links TRBV7-9 with TRBJ2-3; 7 positions agree with TRBD1. There are 13 residues in the CDR3. The V and J ends lost 5 bases and 4 bases, in that order; junction bases with no gene match: 3. The germline CDR1 and CDR2 sequences are SEHNR and FQNEAQ (reference sequence). CDR3 sequence (DNA): TGTGCCAGCAGCCAGACAGGGTCAGATACGCAGTATTTT. The encoded protein is CASSQTGSDTQYF.

The chain combines TRBV5-4 with TRBJ1-6, with 8 bases aligning to TRBD1. V lost 3 bases, J lost 8 bases, and 4 bases stayed unmatched. The CDR3 covers 14 residues. Germline V gives CDR1 SGHNT, CDR2 YYREEE (reference sequence). The CDR3 nucleotides read TGTGCCAGCAGCTGGGGACAGGAACATTCACCCCTCCACTTT. As protein: CASSWGQEHSPLHF.

The chain uses TRBV2 and TRBJ1-6; D ambiguous. V lost 4 bases to trimming and J lost 6 bases, with 7 bases between them. Per germline, CDR1 SNHLY and CDR2 FYNNEI. The CDR3 has 13 amino acids. CDR3: CASSAQSNSPLHF. The CDR3 region has the DNA TGTGCCAGCAGTGCACAGAGTAATTCACCCCTCCACTTT. Supplemented by reference TRBV2 and TRBJ1-6, the full variable domain reads EPEVTQTPSHQVTQMGQEVILRCVPISNHLYFYWYRQILGQKVEFLVSFYNNEISEKSEIFDDQFSVERPDGSNFTLKIRSTKLEDSAMYFCASSAQSNSPLHFGNGTRLTVT.

The rearrangement joins TRBV6-5 to TRBJ2-7; TRBD2 matches at 7 bases. Trimming cost V 2 bases and J 0 bases; bases outside gene matches: 7. The CDR3 extends over 16 amino acids. CDR1 and CDR2 (germline): MNHEY, SVGAGI. CDR3 residues: CASSYVGTTSSYEQYF. The CDR3 bases are TGTGCCAGCAGTTACGTAGGGACTACCAGCTCCTACGAGCAGTACTTC.

The chain joins TRBV7-6 to TRBJ2-2, with D perhaps being TRBD1 or TRBD2 (5 bases each). The CDR3 runs 16 residues. From germline, CDR1 is SGHVS and CDR2 FNYEAQ. V was pared by 5 bases and J by 1 base, with 14 bases between. Here the CDR3 reads CASSQLGTQNTGELFF. DNA of the CDR3: TGTGCCAGCAGCCAGCTCGGGACGCAGAACACCGGGGAGCTGTTTTTT.

V is TRBV7-8 and J is TRBJ1-2, with a tentative D call TRBD1 (5 bases). The V and J ends lost 2 bases and 4 bases respectively, with 11 bases between them. CDR3 size: 14 residues. Germline CDR1 is SGHVS and CDR2 is FQNEAQ. The CDR3 sequence: CASSLIGRGYGYTF. The CDR3 bases are TGTGCCAGCAGCTTAATTGGAAGGGGCTATGGCTACACCTTC.

The CDR3 sequence: CASSLAATFYGYTF. The DNA of the CDR3 is TGTGCCAGCAGCTTGGCGGCGACTTTCTATGGCTACACCTTC. The chain joins TRBV11-2 to TRBJ1-2, with unresolved D. This CDR3 contains 14 residues. Germline V gives CDR1 SGHAT, CDR2 FQNNGV. V was cut by 3 bases and J by 4 bases, with 12 bases left in between.

The chain combines TRBV27 with TRBJ2-2; 11 nucleotides align to TRBD2. The junction had 10 bases not matched to a gene; V was cut back by 10 bases and J by 6 bases. The V gene's germline CDR1 is MNHEY and CDR2 SMNVEV (reference sequence). This CDR3 has 15 amino acids. CDR3 protein: CAICPPGLAAGELFF. The CDR3, as DNA: TGTGCCATCTGCCCACCGGGACTAGCGGCCGGGGAGCTGTTTTTT.